One T cell receptor (beta chain) is described in this entry. The sample originates from a study of shared T cell receptors in the human thymus. Only in-frame clones appear in the TCRdb table, and some are missing; sequencing was by immunoSEQ multiplex PCR. The profile shows hundreds of thousands of clones, roughly 88% of them singletons. The same sample was also used in a study of human thymus T cells. That work adds: Thymic samples were excised during corrective heart operations.

This receptor was obtained from a boy under three years old with a congenital heart defect. Sequencing was done on a sample of thymocytes.

CDR3 in amino acids: CASSGSGFFYNEQFF. In nucleotides, the CDR3 is TGTGCCAGCAGCGGATCAGGGTTTTTCTACAATGAGCAGTTCTTC. The chain has TRBV9 and TRBJ2-1, with D possibly being TRBD1 (5 bases). V gave up 3 bases and J gave up 3 bases, with 13 bases separating them. Germline V lookup: CDR1 SGDLS, CDR2 YYNGEE. The CDR3 covers 15 residues.